This TCR beta chain originates from a study of T cells in localized non-small cell lung cancer. Sequencing was performed with immunoSEQ multiplex PCR; in TCRdb, only in-frame clones are kept and a portion is missing. The sample carries 25,000 to 30,000 clones, around 90% recorded once. This CDR3 comprises 15 residues. Germline loops: CDR1 SEHNR, CDR2 FQNEAQ (reference sequence). V lost 2 bases, J lost 5 bases, and 15 bases lay in between. This specimen was peripheral blood, taken before any cancer treatment. The chain joins TRBV7-9 to TRBJ2-5; D may be TRBD1 (8 bases). The source of this sequence is a woman aged 18 to 55 with stage I lung adenocarcinoma. The CDR3 sequence: CASSLIGQGGETQYF. CDR3 coding DNA: TGTGCCAGCAGCTTAATAGGACAGGGAGGGGAGACCCAGTACTTC.